Each of the 27 T cell receptor beta chains below was sequenced from the same sample in a study of blood T cell repertoires in COVID-19. Here immunoSEQ multiplex PCR was the method, and the copy in TCRdb shows in-frame clones only, minus some. The sample lists hundreds of thousands of clones, around 78% occurring once. The sequenced material came from peripheral blood. The receptor set was obtained from a woman in her 70s with active or convalescent COVID-19.

This clone has a single count. V usage is TRBV7-3 and J usage is TRBJ2-1; 7 bases line up with TRBD1. The CDR3 runs 14 residues. Germline CDR1 SGHTA, CDR2 FQGTGA. The junction had 3 bases not matched to a gene; V was cut back by 5 bases and J by 2 bases. The CDR3 DNA follows: TGTGCCAGCAGCCCCGACAGGGCCTACAATGAGCAGTTCTTC. Its protein is CASSPDRAYNEQFF. The whole variable domain, remainder taken from reference TRBV7-3 and TRBJ2-1, is GAGVSQTPSNKVTEKGKYVELRCDPISGHTALYWYRQSLGQGPEFLIYFQGTGAADDSGLPNDRFFAVRPEGSVSTLKIQRTERGDSAVYLCASSPDRAYNEQFFGPGTRLTVL.

The chain is built from TRBV12-3 or TRBV12-4 and TRBJ1-2; D gene ambiguous. The V end was cut by 5 bases, the J end by 7 bases, with 8 bases between. The CDR3 has 11 amino acids. The CDR3 loop reads CASSPGSGYTF. The CDR3 DNA reads TGTGCCAGCAGTCCGGGGTCTGGCTACACCTTC.

The rearrangement links TRBV11-2 to TRBJ2-1; 8 bases line up with TRBD2. CDR1 is SGHAT, CDR2 FQNNGV, per germline. There are 14 residues in the CDR3. V shed 4 bases, J shed 9 bases, and the junction held 8 bases outside the gene matches. The CDR3 bases are TGTGCCAGCAGCTCCCAAGCGGGAGTGGGTGAGCAGTTCTTC. Protein: CASSSQAGVGEQFF.

The chain has TRBV7-9 and TRBJ1-1, with 7 bases lining up with TRBD1. V was clipped by 0 bases and J by 4 bases; unmatched bases: 11. Germline loops: CDR1 SEHNR, CDR2 FQNEAQ (reference sequence). The CDR3 totals 17 residues. CDR3 region: CASSLAHQRGLATEAFF. The DNA for the CDR3 is TGTGCCAGCAGCTTAGCTCATCAAAGGGGGCTGGCCACTGAAGCTTTCTTT.

J is TRBJ1-1 and V is TRBV7-2; no definite D call. Germline V gene sequence: CDR1 SGHTA, CDR2 FQGNSA. The V and J ends lost 4 bases and 1 base respectively, with 10 bases between them. The CDR3 is 14 amino acids. CDR3 amino acids: CASSSYRQNTEAFF. The CDR3 bases are TGTGCCAGCAGCTCCTACCGACAGAACACTGAAGCTTTCTTT.

CDR3 DNA: TGTGCCAGCATCTATGAGAATGGGCTGGCAATAATGAACACTGAAGCTTTCTTT. This gives the protein CASIYENGLAIMNTEAFF. The V gene is TRBV5-5, the J gene TRBJ1-1; D gene ambiguous. This CDR3 contains 18 residues. With 6 bases removed from V and 0 bases from J, the gap between germline ends came to 24 bases. Germline values: CDR1 SGHKS, CDR2 YYEKEE (reference sequence). The variable domain in full, with the rest retrieved from reference TRBV5-5 and TRBJ1-1, is DAGVTQSPTHLIKTRGQQVTLRCSPISGHKSVSWYQQVLGQGPQFIFQYYEKEERGRGNFPDRFSARQFPNYSSELNVNALLLGDSALYLCASIYENGLAIMNTEAFFGQGTRLTVV.

The gene calls are TRBV7-2 and TRBJ1-2; perhaps TRBD1 as D (6 bases). Trimming pared 1 base from V and 4 bases from J, leaving 13 bases between. Germline values: CDR1 SGHTA, CDR2 FQGNSA. The CDR3 covers 15 residues. The CDR3 spells CASSLEQGEGYGYTF. The CDR3 DNA is TGTGCCAGCAGCTTAGAACAGGGTGAAGGCTATGGCTACACCTTC. Full variable domain (outside the CDR3, taken from reference TRBV7-2 and TRBJ1-2): GAGVSQSPSNKVTEKGKDVELRCDPISGHTALYWYRQSLGQGLEFLIYFQGNSAPDKSGLPSDRFSAERTGGSVSTLTIQRTQQEDSAVYLCASSLEQGEGYGYTFGSGTRLTVV.

V usage is TRBV13 and J usage is TRBJ1-2, with 8 nucleotides matching TRBD1. J gave up 4 bases and V 5 bases, and 6 bases lay outside the gene matches. Germline V gene lookup returns CDR1 PRHDT and CDR2 FYEKMQ (reference sequence). The CDR3 totals 14 residues. The CDR3 nucleotides are TGTGCCAGCAGCCCCCGACAGGGGAGCTATGGCTACACCTTC. It encodes CASSPRQGSYGYTF.

The chain uses TRBV6-6 and TRBJ1-4, with a possible D match to TRBD1 (6 bases). The germline CDR1 and CDR2 sequences are MNHNY and SVGAGI (reference sequence). The CDR3 sequence is 15 residues long. V was trimmed by 8 bases and J by 5 bases, leaving 18 bases between them. The CDR3 DNA reads as TGTGCCAGCTGCTCAGGGGCCCCCACCAATGAAAAACTGTTTTTT. Translated, it gives CASCSGAPTNEKLFF.

In this sample, this clone turned up once. Other DNA sequences of this sample code for an identical CDR3. CDR3 DNA: TGTGCCAGCAGGGGGACAGTAAATCAGCCCCAGCATTTT. Translating it yields CASRGTVNQPQHF. V usage is TRBV6-5 and J usage is TRBJ1-5; 7 positions match TRBD1. The length of the CDR3 is 13 residues. V shed 6 bases and J 4 bases; nucleotides not matched to a gene: 3. The germline V gene has CDR1 MNHEY and CDR2 SVGAGI.

This chain uses TRBV5-1 with TRBJ2-3; D gene ambiguous. The V gene's germline CDR1 is SGHRS and CDR2 YFSETQ. This CDR3 has 13 residues. V dropped 5 bases and J dropped 2 bases, with 9 bases sitting between them. The CDR3 is CASRKESTDTQYF. The DNA for the CDR3 is TGCGCCAGCAGGAAGGAGTCCACAGATACGCAGTATTTT.

The chain couples TRBV24-1 to TRBJ2-7, with D perhaps matching TRBD2 (5 bases). The CDR3 runs 13 residues. Trimming removed 4 bases at V and 4 bases at J, with 10 bases between. Germline CDR1 and CDR2: KGHDR and SFDVKD. The CDR3 DNA follows: TGTGCCACCAGTGAGGGAGCGGAGTACGAGCAGTACTTC. This translates into CATSEGAEYEQYF.

This clone has a handful of counts. The chain employs TRBV7-8 and TRBJ1-6; TRBD1 agrees at 10 bases. The length of the CDR3 is 14 residues. V lost 5 bases, J lost 10 bases, and 5 bases stayed unmatched. Looked up from germline, CDR1 is SGHVS and CDR2 is FQNEAQ. CDR3 DNA sequence: TGTGCCAGCAGCCGACGGACAGGGGGGTCACCCCTCCACTTT. As protein: CASSRRTGGSPLHF.

The rearrangement joins TRBV7-9 to TRBJ1-6; weak D call: TRBD1 (6 bases). Per the germline V gene, CDR1 is SEHNR and CDR2 is FQNEAQ (reference sequence). The CDR3 extends over 16 amino acids. V was cut by 5 bases and J by 8 bases, with 19 bases left in between. CDR3 sequence (DNA): TGTGCCAGCAGCCGACCAGGGACACTTTCGTATTCACCCCTCCACTTT. It codes for CASSRPGTLSYSPLHF.

V usage is TRBV6-1 and J usage is TRBJ1-1, with 10 bases matching TRBD1. The CDR3 loop spans 15 amino acids. J lost 10 bases, V lost 2 bases, and 10 bases had no gene match. The germline gives CDR1 MNHNS, CDR2 SASEGT. Here the CDR3 DNA reads TGTGCCAGCAGTGAACGGGGACAGGGGAGAGTTGGAGCTTTCTTT. Residues: CASSERGQGRVGAFF.

The rearrangement links TRBV18 to TRBJ1-3, with TRBD1 matching 7 bases. Germline CDR1 reads KGHSH; CDR2 reads LQKENI. This CDR3 is built from 17 residues. V dropped 1 base and J dropped 4; count of bases not matched to a gene: 10. CDR3 residues: CASSPQKGGAEGNTIYF. DNA for the CDR3: TGTGCCAGCTCACCACAAAAAGGGGGCGCGGAGGGAAACACCATATATTTT.

The sample holds a few counts of this clone. V is TRBV10-3 and J is TRBJ2-5; D might be TRBD1 (6 bases). The CDR3 contains 15 residues. The germline V and J ends were trimmed by 0 bases and 1 base, with 9 bases remaining between them. CDR1 ENHRY and CDR2 SYGVKD come from the germline V gene. The CDR3 spells CAISESGAPQETQYF. The DNA for the CDR3 is TGTGCCATCAGTGAGTCGGGGGCCCCCCAAGAGACCCAGTACTTC.

This chain connects TRBV27 to TRBJ2-3, with 9 bases identical to TRBD2. CDR1 and CDR2 (germline): MNHEY, SMNVEV (reference sequence). The CDR3 totals 14 residues. Trimming removed 5 bases from V and 2 bases from J; junction bases left unmatched: 2. Here the CDR3 DNA reads TGTGCCAGCAGTCTAGCGGGGTACACAGATACGCAGTATTTT. Its protein is CASSLAGYTDTQYF.

This sequence joins TRBV7-2 and TRBJ1-1, with D uncertain. Germline V gene sequence: CDR1 SGHTA, CDR2 FQGNSA. V was clipped by 5 bases and J by 5 bases, with 21 bases between them. The CDR3 has 16 residues. CDR3 in DNA: TGTGCCAGCAGCCCGTCACGAGGAGGATTAGGAACTGAAGCTTTCTTT. It translates to CASSPSRGGLGTEAFF.

This clone has a handful of counts. The chain recombines TRBV27 with TRBJ1-5; 7 bases fit TRBD1. CDR1 and CDR2 (germline): MNHEY, SMNVEV (reference sequence). With 3 bases clipped from V and 14 bases from J, the junction kept 13 bases outside the gene matches. The CDR3 spans 14 residues. This chain's CDR3 is CASSFGVGGAIEHF. The CDR3 nucleotides read TGTGCCAGCAGTTTCGGAGTAGGGGGCGCAATTGAGCATTTT.

Note on this clone: Other DNA sequences from this sample encode an identical CDR3 as well. The chain uses TRBV9 and TRBJ1-1, with TRBD1 matching 7 bases. Germline-derived CDR1 and CDR2 are SGDLS and YYNGEE. J was trimmed by 5 bases and V by 0 bases; bases with no gene match: 7. The CDR3 is 15 amino acids. CDR3 region: CASSVAPGGGTEAFF. As DNA, the CDR3 is TGTGCCAGCAGCGTAGCCCCAGGGGGTGGAACTGAAGCTTTCTTT. The full variable domain, completed using reference TRBV9 and TRBJ1-1, is DSGVTQTPKHLITATGQRVTLRCSPRSGDLSVYWYQQSLDQGLQFLIQYYNGEERAKGNILERFSAQQFPDLHSELNLSSLELGDSALYFCASSVAPGGGTEAFFGQGTRLTVV.

This clone has only one observation. This chain connects TRBV29-1 to TRBJ2-7; a weak D match, TRBD2 (5 bases). The V gene's germline CDR1 is SQVTM and CDR2 ANQGSEA. V lost 4 bases and J lost 5, with 18 bases in between. The CDR3 extends over 14 amino acids. CDR3 coding DNA: TGCAGCGTTGTGTGGAGGAGAAGTTACGACGAGCAGTACTTC. It encodes CSVVWRRSYDEQYF.

The genes are TRBV6-2 or TRBV6-3 and TRBJ2-2, with 7 bases that match TRBD1. With 2 bases clipped from V and 2 bases from J, the junction kept 5 bases outside the gene matches. The V gene's germline CDR1 is MNHEY and CDR2 SVGEGT. CDR3 length: 16 residues. CDR3 DNA sequence: TGTGCCAGCAGTTACGTTGGGACAGATAACACCGGGGAGCTGTTTTTT. The encoded protein is CASSYVGTDNTGELFF.

This chain connects TRBV7-2 to TRBJ2-3; 9 bases align to TRBD1. Trimming cost V 5 bases and J 5 bases; bases outside gene matches: 5. Germline V gene lookup returns CDR1 SGHTA and CDR2 FQGNSA. CDR3 length: 14 residues. CDR3 residues: CASSHDRGRDTQYF. The CDR3 DNA reads TGTGCCAGCAGCCACGACAGGGGGAGAGATACGCAGTATTTT.

J is TRBJ1-3 and V is TRBV6-5, with D uncertain. This CDR3 has 15 amino acids. Germline V gives CDR1 MNHEY, CDR2 SVGAGI. The V gene lost 2 bases and the J gene lost 0 bases, with 8 bases spanning the gap. CDR3 protein: CASSYDWSSGNTIYF. The CDR3 nucleotides are TGTGCCAGCAGTTACGACTGGAGCTCTGGAAACACCATATATTTT.

This clone is a singleton in its sample. The chain has TRBV29-1 and TRBJ1-1; 9 bases are a match to TRBD1. The CDR3 consists of 12 residues. Germline trimming cut 7 bases from V and 5 bases from J; bases unmatched to any gene: 5. Looked up from germline, CDR1 is SQVTM and CDR2 is ANQGSEA. The CDR3 bases are TGCAGCGGACAGGGGGTTTCGACTGAAGCTTTCTTT. Its translation is CSGQGVSTEAFF.

The V call is TRBV27, the J call TRBJ1-5, with D possibly matching TRBD1 (5 bases). Germline-derived CDR1 and CDR2 are MNHEY and SMNVEV (reference sequence). V dropped 6 bases and J dropped 7 bases, with 16 bases sitting between them. This CDR3 has 14 residues. CDR3 sequence reads: CASRAHGAGQPQHF. The CDR3 DNA sequence: TGTGCCAGCAGGGCACACGGGGCGGGACAGCCCCAGCATTTT.